The 31 T cell receptor beta chains reported below all come from one sample, sequenced in a study of blood T cell repertoires in COVID-19 (dated by TCRdb to 2020 to 2022). Libraries were made using the immunoSEQ multiplex PCR assay. Held by TCRdb, this immuneACCESS table contains in-frame sequences only and omits some clones. Under half of the omission traces to an unresolved V gene where checked; the cause of the rest is unknown. Recorded for this sample are some 34,000 clones; approximately 85% of them occurred a single time. The leading ten clones occupy roughly 7% of the sample. Sequenced: peripheral blood. These receptors originate from a human donor in a cohort sampled during active COVID-19.

This chain connects TRBV10-3 to TRBJ2-7; 8 bases match TRBD1. From germline, CDR1 is ENHRY and CDR2 SYGVKD. The CDR3 is made up of 14 amino acids. V dropped 4 bases and J dropped 4; count of bases not matched to a gene: 6. The CDR3 spells CAISGPGGTYEQYF. CDR3 in DNA: TGTGCCATCAGTGGGCCAGGGGGCACGTACGAGCAGTACTTC.

A few counts support this clone. The rearrangement uses TRBV12-3 or TRBV12-4 and TRBJ2-2, with 7 bases identical to TRBD1. The CDR3 extends over 13 amino acids. V trimming: 8 bases; J trimming: 4 bases; junction bases outside the gene matches: 4. As DNA, the CDR3 is TGTGCCAGCCAGGGACAGACCACCGGGGAGCTGTTTTTT. Its protein is CASQGQTTGELFF.

This chain joins TRBV28 and TRBJ1-5; maybe TRBD1 (5 bases). The CDR3 is made up of 13 amino acids. V lost 2 bases, J lost 6 bases, and 8 bases lay in between. Germline values: CDR1 MDHEN, CDR2 SYDVKM. In DNA, the CDR3 is TGTGCCAGCAGTTTACCGGGGGTTCAGCCCCAGCATTTT. This sequence encodes CASSLPGVQPQHF.

This sequence joins TRBV5-1 and TRBJ2-5; D perhaps matches TRBD2 (5 bases). The CDR3 runs 13 residues. The V gene lost 0 bases and the J gene lost 2 bases, with 5 bases spanning the gap. Per germline, CDR1 SGHRS and CDR2 YFSETQ. This chain's CDR3 is CASSLGGQETQYF. The CDR3, as DNA: TGCGCCAGCAGCTTGGGAGGGCAAGAGACCCAGTACTTC.

The J gene is TRBJ2-3, the V gene TRBV28; unclear D gene. Germline V gene data show CDR1 as MDHEN and CDR2 as SYDVKM. V was cut by 5 bases and J by 6 bases, with 9 bases left in between. The CDR3 is made up of 12 amino acids. The DNA for the CDR3 is TGTGCCAGCAGTCCGGGTTGGGATACGCAGTATTTT. As protein: CASSPGWDTQYF.

J is TRBJ2-1 and V is TRBV11-2; 12 positions match TRBD2. Trimming cost V 4 bases and J 6 bases; bases outside gene matches: 4. This CDR3 contains 15 residues. The V gene's germline CDR1 is SGHAT and CDR2 FQNNGV. DNA of the CDR3: TGTGCCAGCAGCTCTCCTAGCGGGGGGGGCAATGAGCAGTTCTTC. Translating it yields CASSSPSGGGNEQFF.

This clone was counted between two and nine times. The V gene is TRBV20-1, the J gene TRBJ1-1; D is unclear. CDR3 size: 13 residues. The germline V and J ends were trimmed by 3 bases and 2 bases, with 10 bases remaining between them. The germline V gene encodes CDR1 DFQATT and CDR2 SNEGSKA (reference sequence). The CDR3 bases are TGCAGTGCTAGTGACTTACTCAACACTGAAGCTTTCTTT. Its translation is CSASDLLNTEAFF.

This chain links TRBV9 with TRBJ1-4; D gene ambiguous. The V gene's germline CDR1 is SGDLS and CDR2 YYNGEE. CDR3 size: 18 residues. With 0 bases removed from V and 0 bases from J, the gap between germline ends came to 15 bases. In DNA form, the CDR3 reads TGTGCCAGCAGCGTAGAGGATAGAGGCGGAACAACTAATGAAAAACTGTTTTTT. It codes for CASSVEDRGGTTNEKLFF.

The chain couples TRBV27 to TRBJ2-7, with D maybe TRBD1 (6 bases). V was cut by 5 bases and J by 3 bases, with 14 bases left in between. In germline, CDR1 is MNHEY, CDR2 SMNVEV (reference sequence). The CDR3 is made up of 14 amino acids. Here the CDR3 reads CASSPSDSNYEQYF. CDR3 bases: TGTGCCAGCAGTCCGTCGGACAGTAACTACGAGCAGTACTTC.

The chain couples TRBV2 to TRBJ2-7; 8 bases map to TRBD1. Germline V gives CDR1 SNHLY, CDR2 FYNNEI. This CDR3 is 13 amino acids long. The ends lost 3 bases at V and 2 bases at J; junction bases unmatched: 0. CDR3 in amino acids: CASSEDRAYEQYF. In nucleotides, the CDR3 is TGTGCCAGCAGTGAGGACAGGGCCTACGAGCAGTACTTC.

This clone came up a few times. This chain uses TRBV28 with TRBJ1-6; TRBD1 matches at 8 bases. The CDR3 consists of 15 residues. V trimming: 8 bases; J trimming: 8 bases; junction bases outside the gene matches: 11. Germline CDR1 and CDR2: MDHEN and SYDVKM. CDR3 coding DNA: TGTGCCAGCGGGATAGGACAGGGAATTTATTCACCCCTCCACTTT. Amino acids: CASGIGQGIYSPLHF.

This chain joins TRBV2 and TRBJ2-2; the match to TRBD2 covers 7 bases. With 6 bases clipped from V and 4 bases from J, the junction kept 8 bases outside the gene matches. Per germline, CDR1 SNHLY and CDR2 FYNNEI. The CDR3 length is 15 residues. The CDR3 reads CASRRAGLSTGELFF. CDR3 DNA: TGTGCCAGCAGGAGAGCGGGGCTGAGCACCGGGGAGCTGTTTTTT. Looking up the rest from reference TRBV2 and TRBJ2-2 gives the full variable domain: EPEVTQTPSHQVTQMGQEVILRCVPISNHLYFYWYRQILGQKVEFLVSFYNNEISEKSEIFDDQFSVERPDGSNFTLKIRSTKLEDSAMYFCASRRAGLSTGELFFGEGSRLTVL.

The chain is built from TRBV29-1 and TRBJ1-1; 9 bases fit TRBD1. V was clipped by 6 bases and J by 1 base; unmatched bases: 9. The CDR3 is 15 residues long. Germline lookup yields CDR1 SQVTM and CDR2 ANQGSEA. CDR3 in DNA: TGCAGCGTCGAGGGGGACAGGGAATCGAACACTGAAGCTTTCTTT. Translated: CSVEGDRESNTEAFF.

The gene calls are TRBV5-5 and TRBJ2-5, with D possibly TRBD2 on 5 matching bases. Deletions cut 7 bases from V and 9 bases from J, with 25 bases between. CDR1 is SGHKS, CDR2 YYEKEE, per germline (reference sequence). CDR3 size: 15 residues. The DNA for the CDR3 is TGTGCCAGCGCTCAACCTCGGACTGCCTCTGGGGCCCAGTACTTC. Translation: CASAQPRTASGAQYF.

This chain joins TRBV28 and TRBJ2-1; 7 nucleotides match TRBD2. This CDR3 region has 16 residues. Germline lookup yields CDR1 MDHEN and CDR2 SYDVKM. V lost 6 bases to trimming and J lost 0 bases; unmatched junction nucleotides: 8. For the CDR3, the DNA is TGTGCCAGCAGGTCTAGCGGCCTAGTCTCCTACAATGAGCAGTTCTTC. This encodes CASRSSGLVSYNEQFF.

This clone appeared a few times. V and J are TRBV5-1 and TRBJ2-2; 7 bases fit TRBD2. This CDR3 comprises 17 residues. Trimming removed 4 bases from V and 2 bases from J; junction bases left unmatched: 11. Germline CDR1 reads SGHRS; CDR2 reads YFSETQ. CDR3 DNA: TGCGCCAGCAGCGCCCCCAGGTCGGGGGGAAACACCGGGGAGCTGTTTTTT. This encodes CASSAPRSGGNTGELFF.

The V gene is TRBV6-5, the J gene TRBJ1-6, with D maybe TRBD1 (6 bases). The germline V gene has CDR1 MNHEY and CDR2 SVGAGI. This CDR3 region has 14 residues. With 4 bases removed from V and 11 bases from J, the gap between germline ends came to 15 bases. In DNA form, the CDR3 reads TGTGCCAGCAGTTGGGGGCAGGGGTTTACACCCCTCCACTTT. Its protein product is CASSWGQGFTPLHF.

In DNA form, the CDR3 reads TGTGCCAGCAGCTACGGACTAGCGGGGGGCTCAAGCGGGGAGCTGTTTTTT. Translation: CASSYGLAGGSSGELFF. This chain uses TRBV7-6 with TRBJ2-2; the match to TRBD2 covers 14 bases. The length of the CDR3 is 17 residues. CDR1 and CDR2 (germline): SGHVS, FNYEAQ. After removal of 4 bases from V and 7 bases from J, the junction contained 8 bases not matched to a gene.

The chain carries TRBV5-1 and TRBJ2-3; D possibly corresponds to TRBD1 (5 bases). Trimming removed 1 base at V and 0 bases at J, with 12 bases between. This CDR3 region has 16 residues. Germline CDR1 reads SGHRS; CDR2 reads YFSETQ. CDR3 sequence (DNA): TGCGCCAGCAGCTTGCCCCTGGGGCAGAGCACAGATACGCAGTATTTT. Translated: CASSLPLGQSTDTQYF.

The chain combines TRBV2 with TRBJ2-1; 9 bases are shared with TRBD2. The CDR3 has 13 amino acids. CDR1 SNHLY and CDR2 FYNNEI come from the germline V gene. V lost 7 bases, J lost 9 bases, and 7 bases stayed unmatched. CDR3 bases: TGTGCCAGCAACGTAGCGGGAGTAGGTGAGCAGTTCTTC. This sequence encodes CASNVAGVGEQFF.

The rearrangement uses TRBV7-3 and TRBJ2-1; D may be TRBD2 (6 bases). This CDR3 has 16 residues. Looked up from germline, CDR1 is SGHTA and CDR2 is FQGTGA. V was cut by 2 bases and J by 0 bases, with 11 bases left in between. The CDR3 region has the DNA TGTGCCAGCAGCTTAGGGCAGGGAGGCTCCTACAATGAGCAGTTCTTC. This encodes CASSLGQGGSYNEQFF.

V is TRBV6-2 or TRBV6-3 and J is TRBJ2-3; maybe TRBD2 (7 bases). V was clipped by 4 bases and J by 4 bases, with 9 bases between them. Germline V gene lookup returns CDR1 MNHEY and CDR2 SVGEGT. The CDR3 is made up of 13 amino acids. CDR3 nucleotide sequence: TGTGCCAGCAGTTGGGGGGGGCCAGATACGCAGTATTTT. Translated: CASSWGGPDTQYF.

This clone was observed once. The chain joins TRBV6-5 to TRBJ1-2; 9 bases are shared with TRBD1. This CDR3 is 14 amino acids long. The V segment lost 5 bases and the J segment 4 bases; nucleotides outside the gene matches: 5. CDR1 and CDR2 (germline): MNHEY, SVGAGI. CDR3: CASSPTGGAYGYTF. As DNA, the CDR3 is TGTGCCAGCAGTCCGACAGGGGGGGCCTATGGCTACACCTTC.

The chain is built from TRBV9 and TRBJ2-4; a possible D gene is TRBD1 (6 bases). Deletions cut 3 bases from V and 9 bases from J, with 16 bases between. Germline CDR1 is SGDLS and CDR2 is YYNGEE. This CDR3 is built from 14 residues. CDR3 coding DNA: TGTGCCAGCAGCGAATCGGGACACCTCAGCATTCAGTACTTC. Its translation: CASSESGHLSIQYF.

V and J are TRBV27 and TRBJ2-7; D not certain. The CDR3 is made up of 13 amino acids. Trimming left V 2 bases short and J 1 base short, with 6 bases between. The germline CDR1 and CDR2 sequences are MNHEY and SMNVEV (reference sequence). The CDR3 is CASSLQRSYEQYF. In DNA form, the CDR3 reads TGTGCCAGCAGTTTACAGAGGTCCTACGAGCAGTACTTC.

The genes are TRBV10-2 and TRBJ2-4, with 7 bases lining up with TRBD2. Germline loops: CDR1 WSHSY, CDR2 SAAADI. The CDR3 length is 16 residues. Trimming removed 7 bases from V and 4 bases from J; junction bases left unmatched: 13. The CDR3 here is CASIGLAVGGKNIQYF. The CDR3 region has the DNA TGCGCCAGCATAGGGCTAGCGGTCGGGGGGAAAAACATTCAGTACTTC.

The genes are TRBV6-6 and TRBJ2-7; 10 bases are a match to TRBD1. Looked up from germline, CDR1 is MNHNY and CDR2 is SVGAGI (reference sequence). The CDR3 extends over 14 amino acids. V was pared by 10 bases and J by 2 bases, with 8 bases of the junction left unmatched. The CDR3 DNA reads as TGTGCCACCCTACGGGGGACAGGGGCCTACGAGCAGTACTTC. It yields the protein CATLRGTGAYEQYF.

This chain joins TRBV28 and TRBJ1-1; D call uncertain. Trimming removed 2 bases from V and 7 bases from J, with 8 bases in between. This CDR3 has 12 amino acids. Germline V gene lookup returns CDR1 MDHEN and CDR2 SYDVKM. The CDR3 spells CASSLSIIEAFF. For the CDR3, the DNA is TGTGCCAGCAGTTTAAGCATCATTGAAGCTTTCTTT.

The CDR3 loop reads CASSLSSGVGPQHF. CDR3 in DNA: TGTGCCAGCAGTTTATCTTCCGGGGTAGGGCCCCAGCATTTT. This rearrangement joins TRBV28 to TRBJ1-5; no clear D gene. Between the trimmed V and J ends, which lost 1 base and 9 bases, there was a span of 13 bases. Germline V gene sequence: CDR1 MDHEN, CDR2 SYDVKM. The CDR3 extends over 14 amino acids.

The rearrangement joins TRBV30 to TRBJ2-5; the D gene is possibly TRBD2 (6 bases). Deletions cut 5 bases from V and 9 bases from J, with 22 bases between. The CDR3 is 14 residues long. The germline V gene has CDR1 GTSNPN and CDR2 SVGIG (reference sequence). The CDR3 sequence is CAWGPVPTTGAQYF. The DNA of the CDR3 is TGTGCCTGGGGTCCAGTCCCAACGACGGGGGCCCAGTACTTC.

This chain links TRBV11-1 with TRBJ2-3, with 8 bases fitting TRBD1. V lost 5 bases to trimming and J lost 2 bases; unmatched junction nucleotides: 9. Germline V gene lookup returns CDR1 SGHAT and CDR2 FQDESV (reference sequence). The CDR3 spans 16 residues. This CDR3 reads CASSPGTGGVTDTQYF. DNA for the CDR3: TGTGCCAGCAGCCCGGGGACAGGTGGGGTCACAGATACGCAGTATTTT.